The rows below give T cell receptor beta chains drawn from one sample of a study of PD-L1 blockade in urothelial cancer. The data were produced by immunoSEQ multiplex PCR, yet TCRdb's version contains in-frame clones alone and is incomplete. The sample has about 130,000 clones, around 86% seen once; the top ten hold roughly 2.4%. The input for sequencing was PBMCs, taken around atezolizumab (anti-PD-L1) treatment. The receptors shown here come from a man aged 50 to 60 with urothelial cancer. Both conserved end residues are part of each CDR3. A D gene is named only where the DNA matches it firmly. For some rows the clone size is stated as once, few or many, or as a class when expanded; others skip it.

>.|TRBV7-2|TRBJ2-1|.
CASSLATASIYNEQFF
TGTGCCAGCAGCTTAGCGACGGCTAGCATCTACAATGAGCAGTTCTTC
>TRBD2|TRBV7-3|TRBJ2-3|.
CASSSRGLAGVTDTQYF
TGTGCCAGCAGCTCCCGGGGACTAGCGGGGGTCACAGATACGCAGTATTTT
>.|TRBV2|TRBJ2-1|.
CASQAPGLPHEQFF
TGTGCCAGCCAGGCGCCTGGTCTCCCCCATGAGCAGTTCTTC
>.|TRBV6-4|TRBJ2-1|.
CASSLTGAEQFF
TGTGCCAGCAGTCTCACAGGCGCTGAGCAGTTCTTC
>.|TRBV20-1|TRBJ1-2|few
CSAPPVRGYTF
TGCAGTGCCCCCCCCGTGCGGGGCTACACCTTC
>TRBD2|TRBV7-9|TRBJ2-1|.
CASSLLAGNEQFF
TGTGCCAGCAGCTTACTAGCGGGCAATGAGCAGTTCTTC
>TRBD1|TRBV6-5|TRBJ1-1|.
CASSTGQGRLTEAFF
TGTGCCAGCAGTACAGGACAGGGAAGGCTCACTGAAGCTTTCTTT
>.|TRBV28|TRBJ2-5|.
CASRQTQETQYF
TGTGCCAGCCGACAGACCCAAGAGACCCAGTACTTC
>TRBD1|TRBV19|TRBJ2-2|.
CASSIDLGQGMPGPGELFF
TGTGCCAGTAGTATAGATCTAGGACAGGGGATGCCCGGGCCCGGGGAGCTGTTTTTT
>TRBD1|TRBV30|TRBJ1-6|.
CAWVLDRGISPLHF
TGTGCCTGGGTGCTCGACAGGGGGATTTCACCCCTCCACTTT
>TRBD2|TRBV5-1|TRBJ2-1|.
CASSLSLAGDGEQFF
TGCGCCAGCAGCTTGAGTCTAGCGGGAGACGGCGAGCAGTTCTTC
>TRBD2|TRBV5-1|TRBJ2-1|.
CASSMRPSGSSNEQFF
TGCGCCAGCAGCATGCGTCCTAGCGGGAGTTCTAATGAGCAGTTCTTC
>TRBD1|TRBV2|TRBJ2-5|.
CASSRDRGYETQYF
TGTGCCAGCAGTAGGGACAGGGGATACGAGACCCAGTACTTC
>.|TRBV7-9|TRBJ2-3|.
CASSLVGSTDTQYF
TGTGCCAGCAGCTTAGTCGGGAGCACAGATACGCAGTATTTT
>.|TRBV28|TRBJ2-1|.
CASSKRAPYNEQFF
TGTGCCAGCAGTAAGCGGGCTCCCTACAATGAGCAGTTCTTC
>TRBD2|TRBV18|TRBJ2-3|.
CASSPQSGGGDTQYF
TGTGCCAGCTCACCACAGTCGGGAGGCGGGGATACGCAGTATTTT
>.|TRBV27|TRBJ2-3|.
CASSYPTGNTQYF
TGTGCCAGCAGTTATCCCACGGGAAATACGCAGTATTTT
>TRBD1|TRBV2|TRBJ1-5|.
CASSSARTGFQPQHF
TGTGCCAGCAGTTCAGCGAGGACAGGGTTTCAGCCCCAGCATTTT
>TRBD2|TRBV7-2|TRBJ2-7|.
CASSLKRLAGYEQYF
TGTGCCAGCAGCTTGAAGAGACTAGCGGGATACGAGCAGTACTTC
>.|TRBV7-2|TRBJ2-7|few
CASSFSTGGLQGYEQYF
TGTGCCAGCAGCTTTAGCACCGGGGGGTTACAGGGCTACGAGCAGTACTTC
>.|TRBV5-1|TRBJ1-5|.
CASSLEGGNQPQHF
TGCGCCAGCAGCTTGGAAGGGGGCAATCAGCCCCAGCATTTT
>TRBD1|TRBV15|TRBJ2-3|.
CATRRDRVSTDTQYF
TGTGCCACCCGGCGGGACAGGGTGAGCACAGATACGCAGTATTTT
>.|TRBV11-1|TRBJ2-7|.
CASSYNPLALEQYF
TGTGCCAGCAGCTACAATCCTCTCGCCCTCGAGCAGTACTTC
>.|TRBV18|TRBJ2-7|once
CASSPERVEQYF
TGTGCCAGCTCACCCGAGAGGGTCGAGCAGTACTTC
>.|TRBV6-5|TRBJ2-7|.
CASSLLESGEQYF
TGTGCCAGCAGTTTACTCGAATCGGGCGAGCAGTACTTC
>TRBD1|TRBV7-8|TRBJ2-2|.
CASSLSGTGRTGELFF
TGTGCCAGCAGCCTTTCCGGGACAGGGAGGACCGGGGAGCTGTTTTTT
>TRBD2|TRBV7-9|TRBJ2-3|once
CASSRSGTGTDTQYF
TGTGCCAGCAGCCGCAGCGGGACGGGCACAGATACGCAGTATTTT
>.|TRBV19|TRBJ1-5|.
CASSTLLTTGFNQPQHF
TGTGCCAGTAGTACCCTCCTCACCACAGGGTTCAATCAGCCCCAGCATTTT
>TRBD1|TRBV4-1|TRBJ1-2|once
CASSRVGQGENYGYTF
TGCGCCAGCAGCCGGGTGGGACAGGGTGAAAACTATGGCTACACCTTC
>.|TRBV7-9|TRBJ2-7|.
CASSRDSGEQYF
TGTGCCAGCAGCAGAGACTCGGGCGAGCAGTACTTC
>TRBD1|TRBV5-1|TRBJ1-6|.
CASSRSTGSDSPLHF
TGCGCCAGCAGCCGCTCGACAGGGAGCGACTCACCCCTCCACTTT
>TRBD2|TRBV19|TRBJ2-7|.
CASSLAGGPYEQYF
TGTGCCAGTAGTTTAGCGGGAGGGCCCTACGAGCAGTACTTC
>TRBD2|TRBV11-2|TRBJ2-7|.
CASSLGRTSGFEQYF
TGTGCCAGCAGCTTAGGGAGGACTAGCGGTTTTGAGCAGTACTTC
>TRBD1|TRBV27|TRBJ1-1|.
CASWDRAEIEAFF
TGTGCCAGCTGGGACAGGGCTGAGATTGAAGCTTTCTTT
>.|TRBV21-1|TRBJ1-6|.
CASAASRDSNSPLHF
TGTGCCAGCGCCGCCTCGCGGGATTCTAATTCACCCCTCCACTTT
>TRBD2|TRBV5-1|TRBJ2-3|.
CASSPGGTDTQYF
TGCGCCAGCAGCCCGGGGGGTACAGATACGCAGTATTTT
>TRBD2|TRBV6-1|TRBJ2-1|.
CASSAGTTYNEQFF
TGTGCCAGCAGTGCAGGGACTACCTACAATGAGCAGTTCTTC
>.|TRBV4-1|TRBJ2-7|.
CASSQGEGVYFEQYF
TGCGCCAGCAGCCAAGGGGAAGGGGTTTACTTCGAACAGTACTTC
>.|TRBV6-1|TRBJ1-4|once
CASSARTGLSLEKLFF
TGTGCCAGCAGTGCTCGTACAGGGTTGTCGCTTGAAAAACTGTTTTTT
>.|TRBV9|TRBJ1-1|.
CASSVRVGTEAFF
TGTGCCAGCAGCGTCCGGGTAGGCACTGAAGCTTTCTTT
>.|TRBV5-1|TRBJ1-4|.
CASSLDYLGEKLFF
TGCGCCAGCAGCTTGGATTATCTGGGCGAAAAACTGTTTTTT
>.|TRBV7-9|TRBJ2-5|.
CASSPAAETQYF
TGTGCCAGCAGCCCCGCTGCGGAGACCCAGTACTTC
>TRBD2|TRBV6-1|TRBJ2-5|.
CASETSGGGFQTQYF
TGTGCCAGCGAGACGAGCGGGGGGGGTTTTCAGACCCAGTACTTC
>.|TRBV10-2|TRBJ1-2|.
CASSRVGGEGYTF
TGCGCCAGCTCGAGGGTCGGGGGTGAGGGCTACACCTTC
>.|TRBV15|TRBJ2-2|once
CATSRESVGTGELFF
TGTGCCACCAGCAGAGAGTCCGTCGGCACCGGGGAGCTGTTTTTT
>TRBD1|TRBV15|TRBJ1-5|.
CATSRSTGGQPQHF
TGTGCCACCAGCAGGTCGACAGGGGGTCAGCCCCAGCATTTT
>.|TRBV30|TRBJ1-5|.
CAWQTNSNQPQHF
TGTGCCTGGCAAACTAATAGCAATCAGCCCCAGCATTTT
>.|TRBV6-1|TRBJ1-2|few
CASSEAIDRRGYTF
TGTGCCAGCAGTGAAGCAATAGACCGGAGAGGCTACACCTTC
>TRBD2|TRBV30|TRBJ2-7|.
CAWAGGTSGIPYEQYF
TGTGCCTGGGCGGGTGGGACTAGCGGGATTCCCTACGAGCAGTACTTC
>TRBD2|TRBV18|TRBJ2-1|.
CASSRSLAGGAYNEQFF
TGTGCCAGCTCACGAAGCCTAGCGGGAGGAGCCTACAATGAGCAGTTCTTC
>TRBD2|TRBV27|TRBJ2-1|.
CASSFGREGAASYNEQFF
TGTGCCAGCAGTTTTGGGCGGGAGGGAGCCGCGTCCTACAATGAGCAGTTCTTC